This passage covers 18 T cell receptor beta chains from one sample sequenced in a study of T cells after yellow fever vaccination. TCRdb reprocessed the 5' RACE reads with MiXCR, giving one entry per CDR3 protein. The sample has 400,000 or so distinct CDR3 sequences, around 6.5% seen once; the top ten hold 14% to 15%. The material was PBMCs, obtained 5 days after the yellow fever booster vaccination. These receptors were obtained from a young man who received the YFV17D yellow fever vaccine.

This clonotype appeared many times. The chain has TRBV7-3 and TRBJ2-1, with 12 bases lining up with TRBD2. V was pared by 2 bases and J by 8 bases, with 13 bases of the junction left unmatched. The CDR3 extends over 18 amino acids. Germline V gene sequence: CDR1 SGHTA, CDR2 FQGTGA. In nucleotides, the CDR3 is TGTGCCAGCAGCTTATTACCTCCGACTAGCGGGAGTTTAGATGAGCAGTTCTTC. It codes for CASSLLPPTSGSLDEQFF.

This clonotype was observed a handful of times. This chain joins TRBV27 and TRBJ2-7; D possibly corresponds to TRBD2 (6 bases). Germline loops: CDR1 MNHEY, CDR2 SMNVEV (reference sequence). CDR3 length: 11 amino acids. With 10 bases removed from V and 3 bases from J, the gap between germline ends came to 10 bases. This chain's CDR3 is CAIGGSYEQYF. CDR3 in DNA: TGTGCCATCGGAGGGAGCTACGAGCAGTACTTC.

This clonotype was counted many times. V usage is TRBV10-3 and J usage is TRBJ2-7, with D hard to call. Germline V gene lookup returns CDR1 ENHRY and CDR2 SYGVKD. Trimming pared 6 bases from V and 6 bases from J, leaving 12 bases between. This CDR3 spans 12 amino acids. The CDR3: CAIRNPASEQYF. In DNA form, the CDR3 reads TGTGCCATCAGGAACCCAGCGTCCGAGCAGTACTTC.

V usage is TRBV3-1 and J usage is TRBJ2-3; D tentatively reads TRBD1 or TRBD2 (6 bases each). Between the trimmed V and J ends, which lost 5 bases and 8 bases, there was a span of 14 bases. The germline gives CDR1 LGHDT, CDR2 YNNKEL (reference sequence). The CDR3 covers 13 residues. The CDR3 region has the DNA TGTGCCAGCAGCAGCGAGGGGGGAGGTACGCAGTATTTT. This gives the protein CASSSEGGGTQYF.

The genes are TRBV5-1 and TRBJ2-1, with 7 bases lining up with TRBD1. Trimming at V came to 3 bases and at J to 4 bases, leaving 4 bases not matched to a gene. This CDR3 comprises 14 residues. From germline, CDR1 is SGHRS and CDR2 YFSETQ. The CDR3 is CASSSGTDYNEQFF. For the CDR3, the DNA is TGCGCCAGCAGCTCCGGGACAGATTACAATGAGCAGTTCTTC. Complete variable domain (other parts from reference TRBV5-1 and TRBJ2-1): KAGVTQTPRYLIKTRGQQVTLSCSPISGHRSVSWYQQTPGQGLQFLFEYFSETQRNKGNFPGRFSGRQFSNSRSEMNVSTLELGDSALYLCASSSGTDYNEQFFGPGTRLTVL.

In its sample, this clonotype was seen many times. The rearrangement links TRBV10-3 to TRBJ2-1; 8 bases map to TRBD2. This CDR3 is 15 amino acids long. Unmatched junction bases numbered 7, after V lost 3 bases and J lost 6 bases. Germline V CDR1 and CDR2: ENHRY, SYGVKD. The CDR3, as DNA: TGTGCCATCAGTGAAAGGGCGGGAGGTCGCAATGAGCAGTTCTTC. As protein: CAISERAGGRNEQFF.

The table lists this clonotype with a few counts. The chain employs TRBV6-1 and TRBJ2-1, with 11 bases lining up with TRBD2. Germline CDR1 reads MNHNS; CDR2 reads SASEGT. The ends lost 6 bases at V and 10 bases at J; junction bases unmatched: 11. The CDR3 consists of 15 residues. The CDR3 sequence: CASRFSGRAGLEQFF. CDR3 nucleotide sequence: TGTGCCAGCAGGTTTAGCGGGAGGGCGGGGCTGGAGCAGTTCTTC.

A few counts support this clonotype. The chain recombines TRBV20-1 with TRBJ2-1, with unresolved D. CDR3 length: 14 residues. Trimming removed 4 bases from V and 0 bases from J, with 10 bases in between. Germline CDR1 and CDR2: DFQATT and SNEGSKA (reference sequence). The CDR3 coding sequence is TGCAGTGCTACCCGCATCAACTCCTACAATGAGCAGTTCTTC. Translation: CSATRINSYNEQFF.

The rearrangement uses TRBV4-3 and TRBJ2-6; D is ambiguous. This CDR3 contains 16 residues. The germline V gene encodes CDR1 LGHNA and CDR2 YSLEER. The V and J ends lost 0 bases and 5 bases respectively, with 11 bases between them. Here the CDR3 DNA reads TGCGCCAGCAGCCAAGAGGGCGGATCGAGGGCCAACGTCCTGACTTTC. This gives the protein CASSQEGGSRANVLTF.

Ten or more counts support this clonotype. J is TRBJ2-5 and V is TRBV25-1; tentative D call: TRBD1 (5 bases). V lost 7 bases to trimming and J lost 5 bases, with 11 bases between them. The CDR3 contains 12 residues. Germline loops: CDR1 MGHDK, CDR2 SYGVNS. The CDR3 is CASTVKGETQYF. CDR3 coding DNA: TGTGCCAGCACTGTAAAGGGGGAGACCCAGTACTTC.

This clonotype showed up just a few times. The chain links TRBV29-1 to TRBJ1-2; TRBD1 aligns across 8 bases. CDR1 and CDR2 (germline): SQVTM, ANQGSEA. This CDR3 comprises 12 residues. The CDR3 DNA reads TGCTCTACGGGACAGGCCGCATTTGGCTACACCTTC. Protein product: CSTGQAAFGYTF.

The chain has TRBV20-1 and TRBJ2-3; D ambiguous. V gave up 4 bases and J gave up 6 bases, with 17 bases separating them. The V gene's germline CDR1 is DFQATT and CDR2 SNEGSKA (reference sequence). This CDR3 is built from 14 residues. The CDR3 loop is CSAKKSENSDTQYF. The CDR3 DNA sequence: TGCAGTGCTAAAAAGTCGGAGAACAGTGATACGCAGTATTTT.

The genes are TRBV5-4 and TRBJ2-3; D possibly corresponds to TRBD2 (7 bases). The CDR3 contains 14 residues. V lost 4 bases to trimming and J lost 6 bases, with 15 bases between them. In germline, CDR1 is SGHNT, CDR2 YYREEE (reference sequence). CDR3 sequence reads: CASSRAGARDTQYF. In DNA, the CDR3 is TGTGCCAGCAGCCGTGCGGGGGCGAGGGATACGCAGTATTTT.

The chain has TRBV20-1 and TRBJ2-1, with TRBD2 matching 10 bases. The CDR3 loop spans 16 amino acids. The germline V gene has CDR1 DFQATT and CDR2 SNEGSKA (reference sequence). Trimming cost V 3 bases and J 1 base; bases outside gene matches: 6. The CDR3 region is CSARTGLAVSYNEQFF. In DNA, the CDR3 is TGCAGTGCTAGGACAGGACTAGCGGTTTCCTACAATGAGCAGTTCTTC.

This chain joins TRBV7-6 and TRBJ2-3; weak D call: TRBD1 (6 bases). Trimming left V 5 bases short and J 9 bases short, with 18 bases between. This CDR3 contains 14 residues. Germline lookup yields CDR1 SGHVS and CDR2 FNYEAQ. The CDR3 DNA is TGTGCCAGCAGCCCTAGACCGAATCAGGGGACGCAGTATTTT. Protein sequence: CASSPRPNQGTQYF.

This clonotype was detected many times. This chain connects TRBV3-1 to TRBJ1-2; 7 nucleotides line up with TRBD1. V trimming: 6 bases; J trimming: 7 bases; junction bases outside the gene matches: 8. Germline-derived CDR1 and CDR2 are LGHDT and YNNKEL (reference sequence). This CDR3 is built from 13 residues. CDR3 nucleotide sequence: TGTGCCAGCAGACAGGGGAGTATTGGTGGCTACACCTTC. Translation gives CASRQGSIGGYTF.

This clonotype was observed a few times. The CDR3 spells CASPGGSRNEQFF. The CDR3 DNA reads as TGTGCCAGCCCAGGGGGTTCGAGGAATGAGCAGTTCTTC. The chain joins TRBV18 to TRBJ2-1; 7 bases match TRBD1. V trimming: 8 bases; J trimming: 7 bases; junction bases outside the gene matches: 8. The CDR3 spans 13 residues. Germline V gene sequence: CDR1 KGHSH, CDR2 LQKENI.

This clonotype was seen ten or more times. The chain recombines TRBV6-5 with TRBJ2-1, with TRBD2 matching 7 bases. The CDR3 sequence is 17 residues long. Germline CDR1 reads MNHEY; CDR2 reads SVGAGI. J lost 10 bases, V lost 6 bases, and 21 bases had no gene match. CDR3 amino acids: CASRPAPGTTNRGEQFF. CDR3 DNA: TGTGCCAGCAGACCCGCTCCCGGGACTACCAACCGCGGGGAGCAGTTCTTC.